This TCR beta chain was found in a study of blood T cells in healthy people across ages. Findings and limits, study-wide: A roughly linear fall in TCR beta diversity per million T cells was seen with increasing age.

The CDR3 loop spans 12 amino acids. Trimming shortened V by 3 bases and J by 3 bases, and 6 bases separated the two germline ends. The V gene's germline CDR1 is SGHTA and CDR2 FQGNSA. This clonotype was found a few times. Antigen: not known. This may be a read error, as it is one base from a much larger clone. Combining a sample-barcoded 5' primer with a J-beta primer mix, a second PCR ran for about 7 to 11 cycles. Each CDR3 protein is one row after TCRdb ran MiXCR on the 5' RACE reads. The data hold approximately 680,000 distinct CDR3 sequences, with approximately 29% observed a single time. V is TRBV7-2 and J is TRBJ2-7, with D unclear. Sequencing input: blood. This clonotype was sampled from a woman aged 80 or over in good health. Here the CDR3 DNA reads TGTGCCAGCAGCTTTGGGTGCTACGAGCAGTACTTC. Translation: CASSFGCYEQYF.